One sample yielded the 9 T cell receptor beta chains listed below, sequenced in a study of long-term antiretroviral therapy in people with HIV. The immunoSEQ assay was v3.0, run at survey level. Libraries were prepared by immunoSEQ multiplex PCR; TCRdb keeps only in-frame clonotypes and omits some of them. Of approximately 24,000 clones listed, around 81% are singletons. The sequencing used unsorted PBMCs, collected at the start of antiretroviral therapy, before treatment. Receptors were obtained from a woman in her late teens or twenties with HIV.

V is TRBV7-2 and J is TRBJ2-7; tentative D call: TRBD1 (7 bases). Germline CDR1 SGHTA, CDR2 FQGNSA. Trimming left V 0 bases short and J 3 bases short, with 12 bases between. CDR3 length: 15 amino acids. Written as DNA, the CDR3 is TGTGCCAGCAGCTTAGCGCGGGACAGCATCTACGAGCAGTACTTC. Amino acids: CASSLARDSIYEQYF. Full variable domain (rest looked up from reference TRBV7-2 and TRBJ2-7): GAGVSQSPSNKVTEKGKDVELRCDPISGHTALYWYRQSLGQGLEFLIYFQGNSAPDKSGLPSDRFSAERTGGSVSTLTIQRTQQEDSAVYLCASSLARDSIYEQYFGPGTRLTVT.

The chain links TRBV16 to TRBJ1-5; D is unclear. From germline, CDR1 is KGHSY and CDR2 FQNENV. Trimming removed 5 bases from V and 1 base from J, with 12 bases in between. This CDR3 contains 15 residues. CDR3 protein: CASSNTRWSNQPQHF. CDR3 nucleotides: TGTGCCAGCAGCAATACAAGGTGGAGCAATCAGCCCCAGCATTTT.

This sequence joins TRBV7-9 and TRBJ1-2; D perhaps matches TRBD1 (5 bases). Per germline, CDR1 SEHNR and CDR2 FQNEAQ (reference sequence). V lost 5 bases and J 5 bases, leaving 12 bases between the germline ends. The CDR3 has 13 residues. CDR3 residues: CASSDQGNYGYTF. The CDR3 coding sequence is TGTGCCAGCAGCGATCAGGGCAATTATGGCTACACCTTC.

CDR3 DNA sequence: TGTGCCAGCAGCCCGCTACGGGGGGTCTACAATGAGCAGTTCTTC. Translation: CASSPLRGVYNEQFF. The V gene is TRBV7-9, the J gene TRBJ2-1; TRBD2 matches at 7 bases. V shed 5 bases and J 3 bases; nucleotides not matched to a gene: 7. Germline lookup yields CDR1 SEHNR and CDR2 FQNEAQ (reference sequence). The CDR3 length is 15 residues.

This clone has a single count. This chain connects TRBV6-6 to TRBJ2-1; 11 bases map to TRBD1. The V segment lost 5 bases and the J segment 9 bases; nucleotides outside the gene matches: 12. Germline CDR1 and CDR2: MNHNY and SVGAGI (reference sequence). CDR3 length equals 16 residues. CDR3 sequence: CASSHTSGTGGGEQFF. In DNA, the CDR3 is TGTGCCAGCAGTCACACCTCCGGGACAGGGGGTGGTGAGCAGTTCTTC.

The rearrangement joins TRBV4-2 to TRBJ1-1; no firm D call. The CDR3 spans 14 residues. Germline CDR1 LGHNA, CDR2 YNFKEQ. V was clipped by 0 bases and J by 5 bases, with 10 bases between them. CDR3 region: CASSQEWVQTEAFF. DNA of the CDR3: TGTGCCAGCAGCCAAGAATGGGTTCAGACTGAAGCTTTCTTT.

The V and J genes are TRBV4-3 and TRBJ2-7, with D possibly TRBD1 on 5 matching bases. CDR3 size: 14 residues. CDR1 and CDR2 (germline): LGHNA, YSLEER. Deletions cut 1 base from V and 0 bases from J, with 7 bases between. CDR3 sequence (DNA): TGCGCCAGCAGCCAAGTCACAGGCTCCTACGAGCAGTACTTC. It translates to CASSQVTGSYEQYF.

This clone has a single count. The chain carries TRBV6-1 and TRBJ1-5, with D maybe TRBD1 (6 bases). Trimming pared 4 bases from V and 7 bases from J, leaving 17 bases between. Germline V lookup: CDR1 MNHNS, CDR2 SASEGT. CDR3 length: 15 residues. CDR3 loop: CASSGKTGIGQPQHF. In DNA form, the CDR3 reads TGTGCCAGCAGTGGGAAAACAGGGATCGGGCAGCCCCAGCATTTT.

The rearrangement uses TRBV15 and TRBJ1-2, with 12 bases that match TRBD1. The V gene end was trimmed by 7 bases and the J gene end by 4 bases; junction bases not matched to a gene: 10. The CDR3 has 16 residues. The V gene's germline CDR1 is LNHNV and CDR2 YYDKDF (reference sequence). For the CDR3, the DNA is TGTGCCACCAACGAAGGGGACAGGGGGCCGGGCTATGGCTACACCTTC. It yields the protein CATNEGDRGPGYGYTF. Combining the CDR3 with reference TRBV15 and TRBJ1-2 gives the whole variable domain DAMVIQNPRYQVTQFGKPVTLSCSQTLNHNVMYWYQQKSSQAPKLLFHYYDKDFNNEADTPDNFQSRRPNTSFCFLDIRSPGLGDTAMYLCATNEGDRGPGYGYTFGSGTRLTVV.